Sequencing of this TCR beta chain was carried out in a study of CD8+CD57+ T cells in acquired aplastic anemia. Study information: Sorted CD4+ plus CD8+ cells gave DNA averaging roughly 3 ug. The study's findings and limits: Between patients and controls, CD8+ Simpson's diversity did not vary significantly. Patients and controls were found to share more than 25 CD8+ CDR3 sequences.

This clonotype was recorded at least ten times. Antigen: not known. Patients sequenced had flow cytometry evidence of CD8+CD57+ cell expansion. By the time of blood sampling, patients had still received no therapy. Both TCR beta VDJ combination and CDR3 sequence profiling were carried out. Genomic DNA was the template for this profiling. TCRdb ran MiXCR on the reads and lists one entry per CDR3 protein. The sample has 170,000 or so distinct CDR3 sequences; roughly three fifths are singletons. The CDR3 runs to 13 residues. Trimming took 7 bases from V and 7 from J, leaving 13 bases between them. Germline V gene lookup returns CDR1 LNHDA and CDR2 SQIVND (reference sequence).

The genes are TRBV19 and TRBJ1-4; possibly TRBD1 for D (5 bases). The sequence was collected from a human donor with aplastic anemia. Sample: sorted CD4+, CD8+, or CD8+CD57+ T cells (not recorded which) from PBMCs. CDR3 nucleotide sequence: TGTGCCAGTAAGATGGGTGGGGCTGAAAAACTGTTTTTT. It specifies CASKMGGAEKLFF.